This T cell receptor (beta chain) appears in the sequencing data of a study of shared clonotypes between healthy human individuals. At the level of the study: CD8 memory received one plate per donor, CD8 naive two, CD4 memory three and CD4 naive three. Study-wide findings and caveats: Four donors held approximately 4.5% of naive CD4 clonotypes in common.

Positively selected for CCR7, the CD45RO-negative cells used as naive CD8 cells excluded terminally differentiated effector memory CD45RA+ cells. Worth noting for this clone: Its antigen is not known.

Trimming cost V 4 bases and J 6 bases; bases outside gene matches: 13. This CDR3 is built from 17 residues. Per the germline V gene, CDR1 is GTSNPN and CDR2 is SVGIG (reference sequence). At deep level, the assay was performed. Produced via immunoSEQ multiplex PCR; TCRdb's table is partial and in-frame only. Found here are approximately 810,000 clones, 85% to 95% of them singletons; the top ten hold 20% to 30%. This receptor was taken from a man in his thirties or forties in good health. The chain carries TRBV30 and TRBJ2-1; 12 bases are shared with TRBD2. The sequenced material came from naive CD8+ T cells sorted from blood. The CDR3 DNA reads TGTGCCTGGACCGTTTTGGGTTCGACTAGCGGGGGCAATGAGCAGTTCTTC. This codes for CAWTVLGSTSGGNEQFF.